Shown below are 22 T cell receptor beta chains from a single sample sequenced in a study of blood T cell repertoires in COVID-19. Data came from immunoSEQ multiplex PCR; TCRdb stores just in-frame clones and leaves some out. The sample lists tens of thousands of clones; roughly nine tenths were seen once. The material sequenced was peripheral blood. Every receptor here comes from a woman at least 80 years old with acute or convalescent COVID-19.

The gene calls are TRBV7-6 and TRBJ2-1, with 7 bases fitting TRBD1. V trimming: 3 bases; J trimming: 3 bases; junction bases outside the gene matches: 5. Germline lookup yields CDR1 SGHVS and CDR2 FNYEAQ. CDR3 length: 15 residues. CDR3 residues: CASSLGQPFYNEQFF. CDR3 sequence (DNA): TGTGCCAGCAGCTTGGGACAGCCGTTCTACAATGAGCAGTTCTTC.

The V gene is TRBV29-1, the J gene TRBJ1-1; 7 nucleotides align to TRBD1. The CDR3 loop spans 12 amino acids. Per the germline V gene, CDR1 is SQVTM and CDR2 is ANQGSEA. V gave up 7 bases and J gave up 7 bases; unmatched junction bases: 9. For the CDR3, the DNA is TGCAGCGCCCGCCCGACAGGGAGTGAAGCTTTCTTT. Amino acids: CSARPTGSEAFF.

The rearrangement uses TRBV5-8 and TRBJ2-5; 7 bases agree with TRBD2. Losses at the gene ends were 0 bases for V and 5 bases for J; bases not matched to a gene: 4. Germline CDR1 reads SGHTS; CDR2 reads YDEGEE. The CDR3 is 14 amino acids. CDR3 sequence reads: CASSLERGGETQYF. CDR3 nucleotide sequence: TGTGCCAGCAGCTTGGAGCGGGGTGGGGAGACCCAGTACTTC.

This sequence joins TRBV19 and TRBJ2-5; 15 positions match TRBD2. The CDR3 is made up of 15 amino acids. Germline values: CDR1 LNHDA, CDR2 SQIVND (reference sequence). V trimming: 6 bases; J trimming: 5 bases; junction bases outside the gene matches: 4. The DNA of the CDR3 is TGTGCCAGTAGCCCCGGACTAGCGGGAGGGGAGACCCAGTACTTC. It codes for CASSPGLAGGETQYF.

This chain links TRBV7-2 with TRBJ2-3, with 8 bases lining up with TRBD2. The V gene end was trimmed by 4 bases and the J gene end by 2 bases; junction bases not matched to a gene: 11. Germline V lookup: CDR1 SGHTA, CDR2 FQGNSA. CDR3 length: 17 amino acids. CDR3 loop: CASSSRGGEGLTDTQYF. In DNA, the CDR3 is TGTGCCAGCAGCTCACGGGGGGGGGAAGGCCTCACAGATACGCAGTATTTT.

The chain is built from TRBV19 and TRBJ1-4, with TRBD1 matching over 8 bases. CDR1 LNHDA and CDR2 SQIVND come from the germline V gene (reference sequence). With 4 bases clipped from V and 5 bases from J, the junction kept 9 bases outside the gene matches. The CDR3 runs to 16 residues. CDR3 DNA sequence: TGTGCCAGTAGTACCCAACCGGGACAGGCGAATGAAAAACTGTTTTTT. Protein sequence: CASSTQPGQANEKLFF.

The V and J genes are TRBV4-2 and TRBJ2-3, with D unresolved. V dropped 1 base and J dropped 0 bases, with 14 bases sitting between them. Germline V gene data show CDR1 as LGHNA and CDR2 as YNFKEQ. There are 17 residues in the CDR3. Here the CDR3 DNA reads TGTGCCAGCAGCCAAGTAAGCCCCTCGGAGAGCACAGATACGCAGTATTTT. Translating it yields CASSQVSPSESTDTQYF.

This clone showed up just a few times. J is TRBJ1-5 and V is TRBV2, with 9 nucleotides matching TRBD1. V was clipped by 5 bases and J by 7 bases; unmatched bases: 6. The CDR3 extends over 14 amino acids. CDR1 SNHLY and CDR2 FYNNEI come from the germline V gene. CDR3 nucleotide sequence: TGTGCCAGCAGTTCACGACAGGGGGGACAGCCCCAGCATTTT. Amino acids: CASSSRQGGQPQHF.

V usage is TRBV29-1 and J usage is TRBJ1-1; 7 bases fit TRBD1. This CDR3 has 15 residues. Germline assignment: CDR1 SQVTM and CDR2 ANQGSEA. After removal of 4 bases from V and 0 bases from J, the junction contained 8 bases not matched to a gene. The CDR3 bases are TGCAGCGTTGGGCGAGGGACAGCTCTGAACACTGAAGCTTTCTTT. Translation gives CSVGRGTALNTEAFF.

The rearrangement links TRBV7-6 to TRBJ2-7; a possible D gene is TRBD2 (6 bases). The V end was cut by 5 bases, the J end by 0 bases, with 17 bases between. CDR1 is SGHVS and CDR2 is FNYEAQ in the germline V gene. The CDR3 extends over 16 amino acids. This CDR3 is CASSPWGVLSSYEQYF. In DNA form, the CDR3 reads TGTGCCAGCAGCCCCTGGGGGGTCCTGAGCTCCTACGAGCAGTACTTC.

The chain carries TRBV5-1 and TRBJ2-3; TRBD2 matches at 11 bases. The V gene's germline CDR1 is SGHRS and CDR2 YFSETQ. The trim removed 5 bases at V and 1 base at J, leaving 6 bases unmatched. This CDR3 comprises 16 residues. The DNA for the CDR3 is TGCGCCAGCAGATCTAGCGGGGGGCCGCGCACAGATACGCAGTATTTT. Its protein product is CASRSSGGPRTDTQYF.

The DNA for the CDR3 is TGCGCCAGCAGTTTTGGGGGCGATCAGCCCCAGCATTTT. Protein: CASSFGGDQPQHF. The genes are TRBV5-1 and TRBJ1-5; TRBD1 might be the D (6 bases). The CDR3 covers 13 residues. The germline gives CDR1 SGHRS, CDR2 YFSETQ. Trimming took 5 bases from V and 5 from J, leaving 11 bases between them.

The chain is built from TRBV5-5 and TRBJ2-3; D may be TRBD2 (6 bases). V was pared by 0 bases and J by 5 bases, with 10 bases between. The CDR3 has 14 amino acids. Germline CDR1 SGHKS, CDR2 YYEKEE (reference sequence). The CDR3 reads CASSLGRGVDTQYF. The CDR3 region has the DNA TGTGCCAGCAGCTTGGGGAGGGGAGTAGATACGCAGTATTTT. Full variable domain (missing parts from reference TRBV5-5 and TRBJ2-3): DAGVTQSPTHLIKTRGQQVTLRCSPISGHKSVSWYQQVLGQGPQFIFQYYEKEERGRGNFPDRFSARQFPNYSSELNVNALLLGDSALYLCASSLGRGVDTQYFGPGTRLTVL.

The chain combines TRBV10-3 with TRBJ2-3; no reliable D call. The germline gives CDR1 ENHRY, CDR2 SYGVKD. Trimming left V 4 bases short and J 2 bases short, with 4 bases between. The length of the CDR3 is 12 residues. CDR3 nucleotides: TGTGCCATCAGTGCCTTCACAGATACGCAGTATTTT. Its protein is CAISAFTDTQYF.

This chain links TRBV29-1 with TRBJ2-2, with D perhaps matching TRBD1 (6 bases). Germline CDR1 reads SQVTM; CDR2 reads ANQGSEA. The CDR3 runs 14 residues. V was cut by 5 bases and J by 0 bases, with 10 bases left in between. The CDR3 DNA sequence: TGCAGCGTTTATAGGACAGCGAACACCGGGGAGCTGTTTTTT. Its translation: CSVYRTANTGELFF.

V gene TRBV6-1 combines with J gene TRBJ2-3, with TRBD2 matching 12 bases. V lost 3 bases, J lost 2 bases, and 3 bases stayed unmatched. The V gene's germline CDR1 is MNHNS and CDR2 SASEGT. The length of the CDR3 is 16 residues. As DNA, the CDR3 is TGTGCCAGCAGTGATCTAGCGGGGGGGCCCACAGATACGCAGTATTTT. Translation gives CASSDLAGGPTDTQYF.

In DNA, the CDR3 is TGTGCCAGCAGCCAAGGGGGCGCCGACTATGGCTACACCTTC. Protein sequence: CASSQGGADYGYTF. The V and J genes are TRBV3-1 (or the pseudogene TRBV3-2) and TRBJ1-2; a possible D gene is TRBD1 (5 bases). From germline, CDR1 is LGHDT and CDR2 YNNKEL (reference sequence). The CDR3 spans 14 residues. The V and J ends lost 1 base and 3 bases respectively, with 9 bases between them.

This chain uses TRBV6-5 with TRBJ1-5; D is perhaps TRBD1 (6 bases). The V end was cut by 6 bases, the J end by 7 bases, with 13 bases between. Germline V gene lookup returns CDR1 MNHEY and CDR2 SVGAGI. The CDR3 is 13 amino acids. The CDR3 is CASRRTEGQPQHF. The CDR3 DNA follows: TGTGCCAGCAGAAGGACAGAGGGGCAGCCCCAGCATTTT.

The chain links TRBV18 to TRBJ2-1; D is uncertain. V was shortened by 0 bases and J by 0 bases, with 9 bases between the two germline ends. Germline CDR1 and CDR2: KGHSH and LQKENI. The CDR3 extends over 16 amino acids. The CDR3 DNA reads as TGTGCCAGCTCACCACCGTCGGGTAGCTCCTACAATGAGCAGTTCTTC. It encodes CASSPPSGSSYNEQFF.

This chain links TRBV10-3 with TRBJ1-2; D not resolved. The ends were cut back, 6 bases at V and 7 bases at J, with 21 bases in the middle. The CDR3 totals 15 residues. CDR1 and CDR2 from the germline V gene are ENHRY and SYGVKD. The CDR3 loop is CAISPEGSGLGGYTF. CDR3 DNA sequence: TGTGCCATCAGCCCGGAGGGTTCCGGATTGGGTGGCTACACCTTC.

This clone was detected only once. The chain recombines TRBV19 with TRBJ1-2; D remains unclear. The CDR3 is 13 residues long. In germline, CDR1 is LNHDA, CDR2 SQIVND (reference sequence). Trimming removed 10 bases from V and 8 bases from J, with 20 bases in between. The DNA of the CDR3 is TGTGCCACCCCAAGCGGCACCTTGGGGGGCTACACCTTC. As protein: CATPSGTLGGYTF.

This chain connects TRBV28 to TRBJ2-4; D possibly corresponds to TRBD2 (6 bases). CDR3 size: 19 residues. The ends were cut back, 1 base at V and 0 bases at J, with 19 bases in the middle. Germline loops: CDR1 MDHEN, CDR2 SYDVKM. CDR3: CASSLYPRTGDIAKNIQYF. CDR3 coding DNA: TGTGCCAGCAGTTTATATCCCAGGACGGGGGATATAGCCAAAAACATTCAGTACTTC.